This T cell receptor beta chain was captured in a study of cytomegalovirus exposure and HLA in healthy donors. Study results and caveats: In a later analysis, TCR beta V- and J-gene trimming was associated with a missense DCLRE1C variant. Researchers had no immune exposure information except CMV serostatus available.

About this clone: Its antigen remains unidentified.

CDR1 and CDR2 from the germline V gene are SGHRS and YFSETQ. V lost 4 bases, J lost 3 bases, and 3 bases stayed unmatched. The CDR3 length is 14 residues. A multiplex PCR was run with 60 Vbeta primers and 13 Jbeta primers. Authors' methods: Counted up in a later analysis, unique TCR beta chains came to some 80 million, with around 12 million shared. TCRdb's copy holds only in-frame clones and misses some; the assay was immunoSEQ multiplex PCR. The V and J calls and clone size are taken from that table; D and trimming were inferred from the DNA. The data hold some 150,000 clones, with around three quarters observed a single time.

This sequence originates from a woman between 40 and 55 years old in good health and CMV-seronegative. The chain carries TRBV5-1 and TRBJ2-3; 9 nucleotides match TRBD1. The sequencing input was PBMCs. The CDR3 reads CASSLQGATDTQYF. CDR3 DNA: TGCGCCAGCAGCCTACAGGGGGCGACAGATACGCAGTATTTT.